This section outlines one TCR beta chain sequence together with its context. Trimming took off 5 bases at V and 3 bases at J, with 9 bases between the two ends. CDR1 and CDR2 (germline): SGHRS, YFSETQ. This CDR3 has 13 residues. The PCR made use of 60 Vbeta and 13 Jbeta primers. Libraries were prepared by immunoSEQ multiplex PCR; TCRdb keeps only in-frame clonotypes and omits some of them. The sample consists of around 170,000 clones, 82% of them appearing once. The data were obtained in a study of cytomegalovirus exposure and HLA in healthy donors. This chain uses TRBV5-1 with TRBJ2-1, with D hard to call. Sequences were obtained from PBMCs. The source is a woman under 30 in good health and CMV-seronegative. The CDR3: CASSVLLYNEQFF. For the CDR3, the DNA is TGCGCCAGCAGTGTTTTACTCTACAATGAGCAGTTCTTC.